This TCR beta chain was profiled in a study of post-analysis software for immune sequencing data. Study conclusions and caveats: In patients, five or six TRBV segments were more frequent than in controls, with TRBV5-6, TRBV5-1 and TRBV20-1 among them.

Germline V gives CDR1 SGHTA, CDR2 FQGTGA. The ends lost 5 bases at V and 5 bases at J; junction bases unmatched: 11. The CDR3 totals 15 residues. TCR beta libraries were prepared from cDNA with unique molecular identifiers. Each CDR3 protein gets one entry after TCRdb re-called the PCR reads with MiXCR. The sample lists about 570,000 distinct CDR3 sequences, about a third occurring once. Of note for this clonotype: Its antigen is undetermined.

V gene TRBV7-3 combines with J gene TRBJ2-7; 8 bases line up with TRBD2. The sequence was collected from a girl aged 2-17 years with multiple sclerosis. The sequenced material came from blood. The chain's CDR3 is CASSVSGGAFDEQYF. The CDR3 DNA is TGTGCCAGCAGCGTGTCCGGGGGGGCGTTCGACGAGCAGTACTTC.